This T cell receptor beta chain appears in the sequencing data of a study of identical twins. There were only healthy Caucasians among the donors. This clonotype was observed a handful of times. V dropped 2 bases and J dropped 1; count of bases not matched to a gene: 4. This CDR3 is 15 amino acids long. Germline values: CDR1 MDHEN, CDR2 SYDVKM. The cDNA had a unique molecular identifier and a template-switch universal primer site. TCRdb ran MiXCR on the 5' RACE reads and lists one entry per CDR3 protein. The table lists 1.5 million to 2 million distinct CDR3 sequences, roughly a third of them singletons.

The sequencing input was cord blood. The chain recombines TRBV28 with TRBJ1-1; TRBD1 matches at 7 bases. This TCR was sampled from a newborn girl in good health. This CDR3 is CASSLTGAGNTEAFF. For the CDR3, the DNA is TGTGCCAGCAGTTTAACAGGGGCGGGGAACACTGAAGCTTTCTTT.